This T cell receptor (beta chain) derives from a study of T cell responses to AZD1222 COVID-19 vaccine. Whole-study results and caveats: Seropositive status at baseline applied to only five to seven AZD1222 recipients. Donors were mostly white British, more females; clonal diversity possibly underestimated. Repertoire samples came only from after the peak T cell response.

Remarks on this clone: Its target is unknown.

The V end was cut by 4 bases, the J end by 0 bases, with 7 bases between. This CDR3 is built from 14 residues. Germline V gene data show CDR1 as GTSNPN and CDR2 as SVGIG (reference sequence). TCRdb's table, derived via immunoSEQ multiplex PCR, lists solely in-frame clones and lacks some. This table holds around 110,000 clones, 70% to 90% found once. The clonotype was recovered from an adult in good health. V gene TRBV30 combines with J gene TRBJ1-6; D not resolved. The sample was peripheral blood, taken on day 0 of MenACWY control vaccination. CDR3 sequence reads: CAWTVSSYNSPLHF. The CDR3 coding sequence is TGTGCCTGGACGGTGAGCTCCTATAATTCACCCCTCCACTTT. Variable domain in full (rest from reference TRBV30 and TRBJ1-6): SQTIHQWPATLVQPVGSPLSLECTVEGTSNPNLYWYRQAAGRGLQLLFYSVGIGQISSEVPQNLSASRPQDRQFILSSKKLLLSDSGFYLCAWTVSSYNSPLHFGNGTRLTVT.